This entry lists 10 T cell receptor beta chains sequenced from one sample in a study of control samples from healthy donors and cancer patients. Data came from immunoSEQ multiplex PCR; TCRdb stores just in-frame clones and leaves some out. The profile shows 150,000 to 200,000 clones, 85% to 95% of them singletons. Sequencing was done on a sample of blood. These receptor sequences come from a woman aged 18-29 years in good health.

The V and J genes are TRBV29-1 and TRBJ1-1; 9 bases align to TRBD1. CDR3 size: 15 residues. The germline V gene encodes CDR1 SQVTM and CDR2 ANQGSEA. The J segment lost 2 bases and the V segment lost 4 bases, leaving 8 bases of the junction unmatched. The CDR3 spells CSVATNRGLNTEAFF. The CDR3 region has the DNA TGCAGCGTTGCGACTAACAGGGGGCTAAACACTGAAGCTTTCTTT. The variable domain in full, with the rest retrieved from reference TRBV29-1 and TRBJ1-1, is SAVISQKPSRDICQRGTSLTIQCQVDSQVTMMFWYRQQPGQSLTLIATANQGSEATYESGFVIDKFPISRPNLTFSTLTVSNMSPEDSSIYLCSVATNRGLNTEAFFGQGTRLTVV.

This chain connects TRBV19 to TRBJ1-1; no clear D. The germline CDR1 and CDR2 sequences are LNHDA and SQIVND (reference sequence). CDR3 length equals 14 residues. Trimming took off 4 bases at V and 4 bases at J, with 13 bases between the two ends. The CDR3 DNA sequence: TGTGCCAGTAGTACCCGGGGAGACGGCACTGAAGCTTTCTTT. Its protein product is CASSTRGDGTEAFF.

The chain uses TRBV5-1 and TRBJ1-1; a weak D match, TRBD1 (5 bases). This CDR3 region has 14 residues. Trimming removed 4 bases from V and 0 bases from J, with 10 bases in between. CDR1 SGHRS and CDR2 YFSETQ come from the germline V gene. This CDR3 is CASSLPQVNTEAFF. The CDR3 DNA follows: TGCGCCAGCAGCCTGCCACAGGTGAACACTGAAGCTTTCTTT.

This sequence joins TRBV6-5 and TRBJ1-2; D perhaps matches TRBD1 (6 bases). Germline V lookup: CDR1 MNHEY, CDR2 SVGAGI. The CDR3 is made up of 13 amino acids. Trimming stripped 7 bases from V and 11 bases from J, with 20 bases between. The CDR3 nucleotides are TGTGCCAGCACCCGGGGGGAAGGGGGAGGTTACACCTTC. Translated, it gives CASTRGEGGGYTF.

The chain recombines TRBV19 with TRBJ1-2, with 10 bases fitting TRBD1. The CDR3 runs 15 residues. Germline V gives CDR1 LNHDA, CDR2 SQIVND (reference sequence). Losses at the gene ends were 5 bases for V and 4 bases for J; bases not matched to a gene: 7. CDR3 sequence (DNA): TGTGCCAGTAGTGACGACAGGGGGCTGGCCTATGGCTACACCTTC. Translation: CASSDDRGLAYGYTF.

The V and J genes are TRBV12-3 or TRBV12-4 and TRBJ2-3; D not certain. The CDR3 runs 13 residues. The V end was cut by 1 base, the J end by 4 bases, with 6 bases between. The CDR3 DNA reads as TGTGCCAGCAGTTTAGAGGGCCCAGATACGCAGTATTTT. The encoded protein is CASSLEGPDTQYF.

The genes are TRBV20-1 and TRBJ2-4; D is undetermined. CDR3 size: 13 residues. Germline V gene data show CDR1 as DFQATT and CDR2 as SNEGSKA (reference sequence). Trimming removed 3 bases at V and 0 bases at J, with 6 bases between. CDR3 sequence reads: CSASGSAKNIQYF. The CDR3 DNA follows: TGCAGTGCTAGTGGGTCAGCCAAAAACATTCAGTACTTC.

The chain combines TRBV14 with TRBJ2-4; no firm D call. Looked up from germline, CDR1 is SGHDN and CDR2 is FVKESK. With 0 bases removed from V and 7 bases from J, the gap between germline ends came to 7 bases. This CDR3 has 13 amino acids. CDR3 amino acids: CASSQDRSNIQYF. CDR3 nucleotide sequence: TGTGCCAGCAGCCAAGATCGCTCCAACATTCAGTACTTC.

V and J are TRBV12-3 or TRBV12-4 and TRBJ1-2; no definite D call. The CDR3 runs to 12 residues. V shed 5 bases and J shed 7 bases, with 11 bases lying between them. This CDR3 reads CASSTVPFGYTF. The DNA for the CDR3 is TGTGCCAGCAGTACGGTCCCCTTTGGCTACACCTTC.

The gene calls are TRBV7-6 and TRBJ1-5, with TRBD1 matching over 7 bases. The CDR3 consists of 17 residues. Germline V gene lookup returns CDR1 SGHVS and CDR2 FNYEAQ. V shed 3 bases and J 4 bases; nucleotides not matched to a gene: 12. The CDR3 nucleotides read TGTGCCAGCAGCTTCGGCCCACGGGACAGCAAAAATCAGCCCCAGCATTTT. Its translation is CASSFGPRDSKNQPQHF. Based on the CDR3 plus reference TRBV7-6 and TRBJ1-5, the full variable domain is GAGVSQSPRYKVTKRGQDVALRCDPISGHVSLYWYRQALGQGPEFLTYFNYEAQQDKSGLPNDRFSAERPEGSISTLTIQRTEQRDSAMYRCASSFGPRDSKNQPQHFGDGTRLSIL.